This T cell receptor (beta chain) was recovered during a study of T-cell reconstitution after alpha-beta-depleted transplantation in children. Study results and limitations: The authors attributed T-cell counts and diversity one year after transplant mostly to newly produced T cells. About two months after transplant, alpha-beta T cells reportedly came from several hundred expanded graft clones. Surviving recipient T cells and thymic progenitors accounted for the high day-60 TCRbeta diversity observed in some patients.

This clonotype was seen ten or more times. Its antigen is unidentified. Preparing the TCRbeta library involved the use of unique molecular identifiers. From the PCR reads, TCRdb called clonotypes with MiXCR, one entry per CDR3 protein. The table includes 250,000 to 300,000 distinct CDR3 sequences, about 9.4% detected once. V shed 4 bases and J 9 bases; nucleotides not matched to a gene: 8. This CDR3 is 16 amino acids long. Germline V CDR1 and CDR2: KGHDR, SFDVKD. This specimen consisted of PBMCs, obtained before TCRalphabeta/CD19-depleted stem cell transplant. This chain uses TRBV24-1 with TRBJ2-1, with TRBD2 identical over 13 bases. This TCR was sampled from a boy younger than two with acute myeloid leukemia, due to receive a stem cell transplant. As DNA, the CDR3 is TGTGCCACCAGTGAACAGACTAGCGGGAGGCTCGGTGAGCAGTTCTTC. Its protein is CATSEQTSGRLGEQFF.